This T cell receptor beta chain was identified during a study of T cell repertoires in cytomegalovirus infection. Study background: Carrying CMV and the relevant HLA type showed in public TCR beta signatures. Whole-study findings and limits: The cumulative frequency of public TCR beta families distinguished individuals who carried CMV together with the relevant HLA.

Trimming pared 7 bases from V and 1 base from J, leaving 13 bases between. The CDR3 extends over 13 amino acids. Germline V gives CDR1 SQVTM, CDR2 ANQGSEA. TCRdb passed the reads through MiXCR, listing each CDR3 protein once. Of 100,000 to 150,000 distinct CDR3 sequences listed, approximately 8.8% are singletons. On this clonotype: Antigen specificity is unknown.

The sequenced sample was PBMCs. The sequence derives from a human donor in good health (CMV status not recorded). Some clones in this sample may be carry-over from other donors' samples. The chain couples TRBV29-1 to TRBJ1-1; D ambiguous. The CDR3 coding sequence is TGCAGCGCCAAAGTGGGCGGGAACACTGAAGCTTTCTTT. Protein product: CSAKVGGNTEAFF.